The source of this T cell receptor beta chain is a study of blood T cell repertoires in COVID-19. Clones were read by immunoSEQ multiplex PCR, and TCRdb kept only the in-frame ones, dropping some. The sample comprises a few hundred thousand clones, around 90% of which are singletons, and approximately 1.5% rests with the top ten. The trim removed 6 bases at V and 5 bases at J, leaving 3 bases unmatched. Germline V gene data show CDR1 as MNHNS and CDR2 as SASEGT. The CDR3 is made up of 13 amino acids. Each recovered donor of Cohort 3 presented with two negative PCRs, clearance, or symptom resolution. The specimen sequenced was PBMCs or T cells enriched from blood (not recorded which). The chain joins TRBV6-1 to TRBJ2-2; 7 bases fit TRBD1. The TCR sequence derives from a woman in her forties or fifties who had recovered from COVID-19. The CDR3 DNA sequence: TGTGCCAGCAGCTCACAGGGGACCGGGGAGCTGTTTTTT. Translating it yields CASSSQGTGELFF.